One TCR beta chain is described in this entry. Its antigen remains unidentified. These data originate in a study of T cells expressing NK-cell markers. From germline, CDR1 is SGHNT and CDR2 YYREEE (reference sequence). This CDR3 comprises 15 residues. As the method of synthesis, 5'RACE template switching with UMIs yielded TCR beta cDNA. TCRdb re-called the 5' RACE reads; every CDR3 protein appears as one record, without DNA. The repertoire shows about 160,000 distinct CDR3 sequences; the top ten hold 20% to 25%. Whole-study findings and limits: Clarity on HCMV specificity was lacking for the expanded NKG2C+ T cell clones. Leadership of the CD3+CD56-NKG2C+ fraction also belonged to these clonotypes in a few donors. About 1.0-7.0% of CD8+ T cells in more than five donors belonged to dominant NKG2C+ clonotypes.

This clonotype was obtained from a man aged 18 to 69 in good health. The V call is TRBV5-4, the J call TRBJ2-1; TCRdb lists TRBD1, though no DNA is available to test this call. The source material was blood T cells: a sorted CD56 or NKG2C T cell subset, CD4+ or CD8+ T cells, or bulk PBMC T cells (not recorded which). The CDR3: CASSSGPGDSNEQFF. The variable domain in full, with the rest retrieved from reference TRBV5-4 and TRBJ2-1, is ETGVTQSPTHLIKTRGQQVTLRCSSQSGHNTVSWYQQALGQGPQFIFQYYREEENGRGNFPPRFSGLQFPNYSSELNVNALELDDSALYLCASSSGPGDSNEQFFGPGTRLTVL.